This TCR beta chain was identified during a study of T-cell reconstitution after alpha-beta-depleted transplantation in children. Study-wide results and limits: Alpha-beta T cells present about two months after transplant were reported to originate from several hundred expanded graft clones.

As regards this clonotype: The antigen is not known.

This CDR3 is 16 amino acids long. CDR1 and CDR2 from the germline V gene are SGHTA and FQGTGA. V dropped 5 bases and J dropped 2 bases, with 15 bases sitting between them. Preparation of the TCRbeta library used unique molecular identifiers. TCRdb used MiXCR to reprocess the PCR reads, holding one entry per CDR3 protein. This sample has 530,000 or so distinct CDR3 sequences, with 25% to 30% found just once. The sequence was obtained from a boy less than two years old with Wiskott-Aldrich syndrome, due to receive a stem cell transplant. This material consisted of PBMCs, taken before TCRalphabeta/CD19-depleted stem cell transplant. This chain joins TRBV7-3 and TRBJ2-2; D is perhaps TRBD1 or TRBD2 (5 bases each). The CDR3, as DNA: TGTGCCAGCAGCGTCCAGGGACGGCTTAACACCGGGGAGCTGTTTTTT. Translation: CASSVQGRLNTGELFF.